Listed below are T cell receptor beta chains from one sample, sequenced in a study of T cell responses to AZD1222 COVID-19 vaccine. Using immunoSEQ multiplex PCR, the repertoire was profiled, and TCRdb retains in-frame clones only, with some absent. The sample records approximately 74,000 clones, approximately 87% being singletons. Material: peripheral blood, obtained 28 days after the second AZD1222 dose. These receptors came from an adult who received the AZD1222 COVID-19 vaccine. CDR3s include the opening cysteine and the closing phenylalanine or tryptophan. Fields, in order: V gene, clone size, D gene, J gene, CDR3 DNA, CDR3 protein. The D gene is left open where the match is weak. Some rows mark clone size as missing; the rest say once, few, many or name a class of expanded clone.

V: TRBV11-2; size: .; D: .; J: TRBJ2-7; DNA: TGTGCCAGCAGCTTTCCCCCCAGCTACGAGCAGTACTTC; CDR3: CASSFPPSYEQYF
V: TRBV19; size: once; D: .; J: TRBJ2-5; DNA: TGTGCCAGTAGTATGGGGCGGCCTTGGACCCAGTACTTC; CDR3: CASSMGRPWTQYF
V: TRBV7-9; size: .; D: TRBD1; J: TRBJ1-1; DNA: TGTGCCAGCAGTCGACAGGGAGGGACTGAAGCTTTCTTT; CDR3: CASSRQGGTEAFF
V: TRBV19; size: .; D: .; J: TRBJ1-1; DNA: TGTGCCAGTAGTCGGGGGATAGTCACTGAAGCTTTCTTT; CDR3: CASSRGIVTEAFF
V: TRBV7-2; size: .; D: TRBD2; J: TRBJ2-3; DNA: TGTGCCAGCAGCACCGACGGGACTAGCGGAGATACGCAGTATTTT; CDR3: CASSTDGTSGDTQYF
V: TRBV6-5; size: few; D: .; J: TRBJ2-1; DNA: TGTGCCAGCAGTTTCGGAGGTGGCGATGAGCAGTTCTTC; CDR3: CASSFGGGDEQFF
V: TRBV19; size: .; D: TRBD2; J: TRBJ2-5; DNA: TGTGCCAGTACCGCGACTAGCGCCCAAGAGACCCAGTACTTC; CDR3: CASTATSAQETQYF
V: TRBV5-1; size: .; D: .; J: TRBJ1-1; DNA: TGCGCCAGCAGCCCCGCGGGGTCGGCCACTGAAGCTTTCTTT; CDR3: CASSPAGSATEAFF
V: TRBV2; size: .; D: .; J: TRBJ2-5; DNA: TGTGCCAGCAGTGGAGGGGGAGCAGAGACCCAGTACTTC; CDR3: CASSGGGAETQYF
V: TRBV10-1; size: few; D: .; J: TRBJ2-2; DNA: TGCGCCAGCAGTGCGGGGAACTCCGGGGAGCTGTTTTTT; CDR3: CASSAGNSGELFF
V: TRBV6-5; size: .; D: .; J: TRBJ1-3; DNA: TGTGCCAGCAGTATTAGGGAGGGTTCTGGAAACACCATATATTTT; CDR3: CASSIREGSGNTIYF
V: TRBV7-3; size: .; D: TRBD1; J: TRBJ2-7; DNA: TGTGCCAGCAGCTTGACCGGGACAGACCTTTACGAGCAGTACTTC; CDR3: CASSLTGTDLYEQYF
V: TRBV6-5; size: .; D: .; J: TRBJ1-1; DNA: TGTGCCAGCAGGGGGCAGAACACTGAAGCTTTCTTT; CDR3: CASRGQNTEAFF
V: TRBV12-3/TRBV12-4; size: .; D: TRBD1; J: TRBJ2-7; DNA: TGTGCCAGCAGCCTGGGACAGGGCTACGAGCAGTACTTC; CDR3: CASSLGQGYEQYF
V: TRBV6-5; size: .; D: .; J: TRBJ1-6; DNA: TGTGCCAGCACCCCATCGGAGTCCTATAATTCACCCCTCCACTTT; CDR3: CASTPSESYNSPLHF
V: TRBV27; size: .; D: .; J: TRBJ1-2; DNA: TGTGCCAGCAGGCGGACCTGGGACTTCTTCTATGGCTACACCTTC; CDR3: CASRRTWDFFYGYTF
V: TRBV6-5; size: .; D: .; J: TRBJ1-5; DNA: TGTGCCACCTGTAACAGGGATTATCAGCCCCAGCATTTT; CDR3: CATCNRDYQPQHF
V: TRBV2; size: .; D: TRBD1; J: TRBJ2-7; DNA: TGTGCCAGCATAGGACGGGGGACAGGGCGACCTACCTACGAGCAGTACTTC; CDR3: CASIGRGTGRPTYEQYF
V: TRBV15; size: .; D: .; J: TRBJ2-5; DNA: TGTGCCACCAGCCTACGGACTGGGATTCAAGAGACCCAGTACTTC; CDR3: CATSLRTGIQETQYF
V: TRBV27; size: .; D: .; J: TRBJ1-3; DNA: TGTGCCAGCAGTCTCAGGGGCCCCTCTGGAAACACCATATATTTT; CDR3: CASSLRGPSGNTIYF
V: TRBV27; size: .; D: .; J: TRBJ2-1; DNA: TGTGCCAGCGGGGGGGGGCTCAATATCAATGAGCAGTTCTTC; CDR3: CASGGGLNINEQFF
V: TRBV9; size: .; D: .; J: TRBJ2-6; DNA: TGTGCCAGCAGCGTAGAGCCTACTGGGGCCAACGTCCTGACTTTC; CDR3: CASSVEPTGANVLTF
V: TRBV9; size: .; D: TRBD1; J: TRBJ1-1; DNA: TGTGCCAGCAGCGCCTACGGGGGAGGGGGCATGAACACTGAAGCTTTCTTT; CDR3: CASSAYGGGGMNTEAFF
V: TRBV7-9; size: .; D: TRBD2; J: TRBJ2-3; DNA: TGTGCCAGCAGCCAAAGGGGGAGCGGGAGTAGTTCAGATACGCAGTATTTT; CDR3: CASSQRGSGSSSDTQYF
V: TRBV11-3; size: once; D: TRBD1; J: TRBJ2-1; DNA: TGTGCCAGCACCGGGGGGACAGGGAGCTCAAATGAGCAGTTCTTC; CDR3: CASTGGTGSSNEQFF
V: TRBV7-9; size: once; D: .; J: TRBJ2-2; DNA: TGTGCCAGCACCCTATTGAACACCGGGGAGCTGTTTTTT; CDR3: CASTLLNTGELFF
V: TRBV19; size: .; D: TRBD1; J: TRBJ2-1; DNA: TGTGCCAGTAGTGAAAAGTACGGGACAGTATATGAGCAGTTCTTC; CDR3: CASSEKYGTVYEQFF
V: TRBV6-2/TRBV6-3; size: .; D: .; J: TRBJ2-7; DNA: TGTGCCAGCAGCCCCAACGGACCAGGCGAGCAGTACTTC; CDR3: CASSPNGPGEQYF
V: TRBV27; size: once; D: TRBD1; J: TRBJ1-2; DNA: TGTGCCAGCAGTTTGACCGGGACAGGGGTGGGTGGCTACACCTTC; CDR3: CASSLTGTGVGGYTF
V: TRBV9; size: .; D: TRBD1; J: TRBJ2-7; DNA: TGTGCCAGCAGCGTAAGGCCACAGGGGCTCTCCTACGAGCAGTACTTC; CDR3: CASSVRPQGLSYEQYF